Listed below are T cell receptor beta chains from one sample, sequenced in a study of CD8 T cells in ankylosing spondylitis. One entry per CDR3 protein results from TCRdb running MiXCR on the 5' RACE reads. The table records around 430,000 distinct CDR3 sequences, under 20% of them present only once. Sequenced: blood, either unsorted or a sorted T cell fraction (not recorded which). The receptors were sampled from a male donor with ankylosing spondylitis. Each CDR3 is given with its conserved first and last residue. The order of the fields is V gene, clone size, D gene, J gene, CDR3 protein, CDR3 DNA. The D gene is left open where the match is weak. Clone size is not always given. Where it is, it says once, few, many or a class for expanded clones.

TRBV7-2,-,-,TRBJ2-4,CASSPGSGNIQYF,TGTGCCAGCAGCCCCGGGAGTGGAAACATTCAGTACTTC
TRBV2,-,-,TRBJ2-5,CASRSEETQYF,TGTGCCAGCAGGTCCGAAGAGACCCAGTACTTC
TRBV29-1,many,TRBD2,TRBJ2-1,CSILPGLAGGRALF,TGCAGCATCTTACCGGGACTAGCGGGAGGCAGAGCGCTCTTC
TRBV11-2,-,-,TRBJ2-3,CASSTGTKPSTDTQYF,TGTGCCAGCAGCACGGGGACAAAACCAAGCACAGATACGCAGTATTTT
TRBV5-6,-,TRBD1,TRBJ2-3,CASSLQGAFSDTQYF,TGTGCCAGCAGCTTACAGGGGGCGTTCTCAGATACGCAGTATTTT
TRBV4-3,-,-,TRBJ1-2,CASSQDPSGNQGGYTF,TGCGCCAGCAGCCAAGATCCCTCAGGGAATCAGGGTGGCTACACCTTC
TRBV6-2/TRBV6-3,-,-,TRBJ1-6,CASSYPTGTSSYNSPLHF,TGTGCCAGCAGTTACCCTACAGGAACAAGCTCCTATAATTCACCCCTCCACTTT
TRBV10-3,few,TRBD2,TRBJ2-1,CAISSWGLAGGPVEQFF,TGTGCCATCAGTTCCTGGGGACTAGCGGGAGGGCCGGTTGAGCAGTTCTTC
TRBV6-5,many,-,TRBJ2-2,CASSYSGSTTGELFF,TGTGCCAGCAGTTACTCGGGCAGCACCACCGGGGAGCTGTTTTTT
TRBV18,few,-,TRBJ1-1,CASSPPLDGGRREAFF,TGTGCCAGCTCACCACCCCTGGATGGGGGGCGGCGTGAAGCTTTCTTT
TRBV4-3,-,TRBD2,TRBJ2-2,CASSIGGGLNTGELFF,TGCGCCAGCAGCATAGGCGGGGGACTGAACACCGGGGAGCTGTTTTTT
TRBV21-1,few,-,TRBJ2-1,CASSLEGGDTSSYNEQFF,TGTGCCAGCAGCCTCGAAGGGGGCGATACGAGCTCCTACAATGAGCAGTTCTTC
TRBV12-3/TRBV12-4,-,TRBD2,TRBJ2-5,CASSRGRMGETQYF,TGTGCCAGCAGTCGCGGGAGGATGGGGGAGACCCAGTACTTC
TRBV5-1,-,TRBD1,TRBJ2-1,CASSEGTGNNEQFF,TGCGCCAGCAGCGAAGGGACAGGGAATAATGAGCAGTTCTTC
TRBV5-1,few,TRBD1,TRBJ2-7,CASSTGARFGEQYF,TGCGCCAGCAGTACAGGGGCCCGGTTTGGTGAGCAGTACTTC
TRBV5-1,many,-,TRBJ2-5,CASSLGTTRETQYF,TGCGCCAGCAGCCTAGGGACCACCAGGGAGACCCAGTACTTC
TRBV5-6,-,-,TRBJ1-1,CASSLVGGRTEAFF,TGTGCCAGCAGCTTGGTGGGAGGGAGGACTGAAGCTTTCTTT
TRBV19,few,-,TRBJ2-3,CASSWAGDTQYF,TGTGCCAGTAGTTGGGCTGGGGATACGCAGTATTTT
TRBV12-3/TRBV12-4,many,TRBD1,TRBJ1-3,CASNTGTAGNTIYF,TGTGCCAGCAACACAGGGACAGCTGGAAACACCATATATTTT
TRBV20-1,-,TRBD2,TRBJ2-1,CSAPRAAGAYNEQFF,TGCAGTGCTCCTCGGGCAGCGGGGGCCTACAATGAGCAGTTCTTC
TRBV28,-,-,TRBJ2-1,CASIRAGNYNEQFF,TGTGCCAGCATTCGGGCGGGAAACTACAATGAGCAGTTCTTC
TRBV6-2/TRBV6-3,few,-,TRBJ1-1,CASRAGLHRGNTEAFF,TGTGCCAGCAGGGCCGGGCTCCATAGGGGGAACACTGAAGCTTTCTTT
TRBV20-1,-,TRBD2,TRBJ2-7,CSARDTSGVLSSYEQYF,TGCAGTGCTAGAGATACTAGCGGGGTCCTGAGCTCCTACGAGCAGTACTTC
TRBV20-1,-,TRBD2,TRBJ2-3,CSARDGGGATDTQYF,TGCAGTGCTAGAGATGGCGGGGGGGCGACAGATACGCAGTATTTT
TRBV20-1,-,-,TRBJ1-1,CSAKQAVTEAFF,TGCAGTGCAAAGCAGGCAGTCACTGAAGCTTTCTTT
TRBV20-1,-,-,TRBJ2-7,CSALGRGTYEQYF,TGCAGTGCCCTAGGTAGGGGGACCTACGAGCAGTACTTC
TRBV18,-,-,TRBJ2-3,CASSPGLNTDTQYF,TGTGCCAGCTCACCAGGCCTGAACACAGATACGCAGTATTTT
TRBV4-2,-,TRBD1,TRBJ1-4,CASSQLQGGNEKLFF,TGTGCCAGCAGCCAACTCCAGGGGGGTAATGAAAAACTGTTTTTT
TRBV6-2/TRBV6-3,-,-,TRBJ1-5,CASTLSAGNQPQHF,TGTGCCAGCACCTTAAGCGCGGGTAATCAGCCCCAGCATTTT
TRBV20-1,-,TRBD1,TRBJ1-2,CSASIGTGVFYGYTF,TGCAGTGCTAGCATCGGGACAGGGGTTTTCTATGGCTACACCTTC
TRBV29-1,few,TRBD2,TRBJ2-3,CSAQTSGRGDTQYF,TGCAGCGCCCAGACTAGCGGGAGGGGAGATACGCAGTATTTT
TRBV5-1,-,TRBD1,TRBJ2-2,CASSFIGLTGSTGELFF,TGCGCCAGCAGCTTTATCGGACTGACAGGGAGTACCGGGGAGCTGTTTTTT
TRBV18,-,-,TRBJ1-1,CASSPTNTEAFF,TGTGCCAGCTCACCGACCAACACTGAAGCTTTCTTT
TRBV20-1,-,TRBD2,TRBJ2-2,CSATGRVTGELFF,TGCAGTGCTACGGGGAGGGTCACCGGGGAGCTGTTTTTT
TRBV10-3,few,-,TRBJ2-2,CAISGPGTGELFF,TGTGCCATCAGTGGACCCGGAACCGGGGAGCTGTTTTTT
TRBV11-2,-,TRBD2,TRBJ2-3,CASSSGPSGRGGTDTQYF,TGTGCCAGCAGCTCCGGGCCTAGCGGGAGAGGTGGGACAGATACGCAGTATTTT
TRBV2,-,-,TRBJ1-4,CASSSATAELNEKLFF,TGTGCCAGCTCCTCGGCGACCGCCGAATTGAATGAAAAACTGTTTTTT
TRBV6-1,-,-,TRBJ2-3,CASSDLGANTDTQYF,TGTGCCAGCAGTGATCTAGGGGCGAACACAGATACGCAGTATTTT
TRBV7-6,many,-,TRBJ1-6,CASSLTDSSSPLHF,TGTGCCAGCAGCTTAACGGATTCTAGTTCACCCCTCCACTTT
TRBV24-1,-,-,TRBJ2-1,CATSVSNTREQFF,TGTGCCACCAGTGTATCCAACACCAGGGAGCAGTTCTTC